This T cell receptor beta chain was sequenced for a study of tumor-infiltrating lymphocytes in primary liver carcinoma. Study-level points and caveats: Tumor region pairs showed greater overlap than either tumor-adjacent or tumor-blood pairs did.

For this clonotype: Its matching antigen is unknown.

The germline V gene encodes CDR1 PRHDT and CDR2 FYEKMQ (reference sequence). V was trimmed by 2 bases and J by 6 bases, leaving 16 bases between them. The CDR3 runs to 15 residues. Out of unsorted whole blood came the blood RNA, and germline DNA was extracted as well. A primer matching the constant region was used to make TCR beta cDNA from approximately 0.55 ug of total RNA. Researchers made the TCR beta libraries by running three nested multiplex PCR rounds with slightly modified ARM-PCR. A C-beta reverse primer was combined with TRBV1-TRBV30 forward primers in the first two PCR rounds, and each round had approximately 10 cycles. Using its own MiXCR run on the multiplex PCR reads, TCRdb lists one record per CDR3 protein. The profile shows 310,000 or so distinct CDR3 sequences, around three fifths of them singletons.

The chain links TRBV13 to TRBJ1-1; D unclear. This clonotype was sampled from a woman under 40 with primary liver carcinoma and hepatitis B virus infection. Material for sequencing was peripheral blood. The CDR3 nucleotides are TGTGCCAGCAGCTTATACGACAAGGAGGAGGCTGAAGCTTTCTTT. Translation: CASSLYDKEEAEAFF.